This T cell receptor beta chain derives from a study of blood T cells in healthy people across ages (dated by TCRdb to the mid-2010s). Study-level background: In model experiments, roughly one uniquely barcoded TCR beta cDNA molecule per two T cells was captured by template switching. The study measured age-related changes in TCR beta repertoire diversity using deep sequencing normalized with unique cDNA molecular identifiers. The donors were divided into four age groups: young (average roughly 15 years), middle-aged (roughly 40), aged (62) and long-lived (82). To avoid experimental bias, donors of different ages were distributed randomly across sequencing lanes. Two additional independent replicas of 1 million unique cDNA reads from the same blood draw were analyzed for two donors (one aged 18 to 30 and one aged 80 or older).

This clonotype was counted at least ten times. What this receptor recognizes is not known. No much larger clone is present one base from it, and per-base qualities are unavailable. Counted from cysteine to phenylalanine, this CDR3 has 15 amino acids. The retained sequence is limited to the CDR3, 45 bases, with the frame set at the first base. The germline V gene yields SGHTA for CDR1 and FQGNSA for CDR2. Relative to germline, V is missing 2 bases and J is missing 7 bases, with 7 bases of the junction outside any gene match. Library generation was performed with 5' RACE. Sequencing was carried out with an Illumina HiSeq 2500. A second roughly 6 to 11 cycle PCR used a sample-barcoded 5' primer and a J-beta primer mix. A unique molecular identifier was introduced onto each TCR beta cDNA molecule by a template-switch 5' adaptor carrying 12 random nucleotides. Each sample yielded at least 3 million CDR3-containing paired-end reads. First-strand cDNA synthesis was performed from all RNA using the Mint cDNA synthesis kit, with priming by a TRBC-specific oligonucleotide. After uracil-DNA glycosylase treatment, a first 18-cycle PCR used universal primers M1SS and BC2_uni_R on all cDNA. The study's processing was this. For normalization, 1 million high-quality reads were randomly selected from each sample, with every read carrying a distinct molecular identifier. Reads with shared molecular identifiers were discarded instead of being binned into consensus sequences. MiTCR, run with a Q25 quality threshold and the strictest error-elimination algorithm, handled CDR3 identification, clonotype clustering and error correction. Lower-bound total TCR beta diversity was estimated with a nonparametric unseen species model using Euler transformation. Through fastp at Q25 and MiXCR, TCRdb rebuilt clones from the public reads, retaining in-frame beta chains. Rows with a matching CDR3 protein are joined into one entry that keeps the most common DNA and genes. The V and J calls were not made by the authors but by TCRdb's processing. This sample holds roughly 1.7 million distinct CDR3 sequences; roughly a third were observed only once. In total, the top ten clones hold about 11% of the sample.

Overall results and qualifications from the work: Compared with the aged group, the long-lived group had more naive CD4+ T cells, fewer expanded clones and increased TCR diversity, suggesting age selection. Estimates of total diversity from one million sequenced T cells were regarded as lower bounds and underestimates. Conclusive comparison of naive and antigen-experienced compartments was prevented by the profiling of bulk unsorted PBMCs. As age increased, observed TCR beta diversity per million T cells dropped in a roughly linear way, and a significant reduction was already evident by age about 40. Because donor CMV infection status was unknown, age-related changes in expanded clonotypes were potentially confounded. The percentage of naive T cells measured by flow cytometry correlated strongly with observed TCR beta diversity.

The donors were some 36 Caucasian individuals from Russia, aged roughly 6 to 90 years, who were systemically healthy. Around 9.7 milliliters of peripheral blood were collected from each donor into EDTA-treated Vacutainer tubes. Ficoll-Paque density-gradient centrifugation was used to isolate PBMCs, with at least 6 million obtained per sample. Total RNA, at least 5 micrograms per sample, was extracted from PBMCs with Trizol reagent. For every donor, flow cytometry on a PBMC aliquot measured the percentage of naive CD45RAhigh/CD27high T cells. This TCR was sampled from a woman aged 25 to 39 in good health. Sequencing input: blood. This chain is built from TRBV7-2 and TRBJ2-1; 8 nucleotides in the junction match TRBD2. The CDR3 protein sequence reads: CASSLSSGRVNEQFF. The sequence in DNA is TGTGCCAGCAGCTTATCGAGCGGGAGAGTAAATGAGCAGTTCTTC.